The entry below gives a single T cell receptor (beta chain) sequence along with its context. The naive CD8 fraction comprised CD45RO-negative cells positively selected for CCR7 and excluded terminally differentiated effector memory CD45RA+ cells. The ends lost 4 bases at V and 2 bases at J; junction bases unmatched: 16. CDR3 size: 19 residues. Germline V lookup: CDR1 SGHTA, CDR2 FQGNSA. The sample is drawn from a study of shared clonotypes between healthy human individuals. Study details: Each donor had three CD4 naive, three CD4 memory, two CD8 naive and one CD8 memory plate.

Assay: immunoSEQ multiplex PCR; the TCRdb copy retains only in-frame clones and omits some. The data show hundreds of thousands of clones, about 90% seen once. The J gene is TRBJ2-3, the V gene TRBV7-2, with 9 bases fitting TRBD2. This sequence was found in a man aged 25-40 years in good health. The sample taken for sequencing was naive CD8+ T cells sorted from blood. In nucleotides, the CDR3 is TGTGCCAGCAGCTCTGGGACTAGCTACTGGAGGGATCTCACAGATACGCAGTATTTT. Its translation is CASSSGTSYWRDLTDTQYF. Based on the CDR3 plus reference TRBV7-2 and TRBJ2-3, the full variable domain is GAGVSQSPSNKVTEKGKDVELRCDPISGHTALYWYRQSLGQGLEFLIYFQGNSAPDKSGLPSDRFSAERTGGSVSTLTIQRTQQEDSAVYLCASSSGTSYWRDLTDTQYFGPGTRLTVL.